This passage covers 7 T cell receptor beta chains from one sample sequenced in a study of vaccination effects on CD4 cells after COVID-19 (dated by TCRdb to between 2022 and 2023). Antigen specificity for these receptors is unknown. The method was the immunoSEQ multiplex PCR assay. Drawn from immuneACCESS, this table holds only the in-frame rearrangements with V and J called that TCRdb kept. Clones are partly lost; checked studies trace under half to an unresolved V gene and leave the rest unexplained. The table for this sample lists 28,000 or so clones; around 70% of them were counted only once. The top ten hold 10% to 13% of the sample. The ViraFEST assay stimulated PBMC with viral peptide pools and then used TCR sequencing to identify antigen-specific CD4+ T cell clonotypes by expansion. After less than 13 days of culture, CD4+ T cells were isolated with the EasySep CD4+ T cell isolation kit. Each participant got two doses of an mRNA SARS-CoV-2 vaccine, either BNT162b2 or mRNA-1273.

Sequencing was performed on CD4+ T cells from PBMCs cultured with HCoV-NL63 spike peptides, taken after COVID-19 vaccination. Explained via the paper, the cell subset or site label denotes: HCoV-NL63 spike overlapping peptide pool stimulation. The receptors stem from a human donor who received a COVID-19 vaccine.

V is TRBV5-5 and J is TRBJ2-3; D possibly matches TRBD1 or TRBD2 (5 bases each). Trimming cost V 0 bases and J 5 bases, with 10 bases left between them. Looked up from germline, CDR1 is SGHKS and CDR2 is YYEKEE (reference sequence). The CDR3 loop spans 14 amino acids. DNA for the CDR3: TGTGCCAGCAGCTTGGGACAGAGGGAAGATACGCAGTATTTT. Amino acids: CASSLGQREDTQYF. The complete variable domain, with remaining parts taken from reference TRBV5-5 and TRBJ2-3, reads DAGVTQSPTHLIKTRGQQVTLRCSPISGHKSVSWYQQVLGQGPQFIFQYYEKEERGRGNFPDRFSARQFPNYSSELNVNALLLGDSALYLCASSLGQREDTQYFGPGTRLTVL.

V is TRBV4-1 and J is TRBJ2-1; TRBD2 aligns across 8 bases. CDR1 is MGHRA and CDR2 is YSYEKL in the germline V gene. CDR3 size: 14 residues. Germline trimming cut 4 bases from V and 7 bases from J; bases unmatched to any gene: 6. The CDR3, as DNA: TGCGCCAGCAGCCCGCCCGGGGGGGGGAATGAGCAGTTCTTC. It encodes CASSPPGGGNEQFF.

The count of this clone is one. This sequence joins TRBV29-1 and TRBJ2-1, with 10 bases fitting TRBD2. The germline gives CDR1 SQVTM, CDR2 ANQGSEA. J gave up 8 bases and V 3 bases, and 4 bases lay outside the gene matches. This CDR3 spans 13 amino acids. The CDR3 nucleotides read TGCAGCGTTGAGCCTAGCGGGGGCGATGAGCAGTTCTTC. Protein sequence: CSVEPSGGDEQFF.

The rearrangement links TRBV30 to TRBJ1-3; D is ambiguous. The CDR3 is made up of 15 amino acids. The V end lost 1 base, the J end lost 0 bases, and 10 bases lay between the germline ends. Germline assignment: CDR1 GTSNPN and CDR2 SVGIG (reference sequence). In DNA form, the CDR3 reads TGTGCCTGGAGTGCCGGGCCCTACTCTGGAAACACCATATATTTT. It is translated as CAWSAGPYSGNTIYF.

This clone was counted between two and nine times. The DNA for the CDR3 is TGTGCCATCAGTGAGTCGATGAGGGGCCTCAATCAGCCCCAGCATTTT. Protein sequence: CAISESMRGLNQPQHF. J is TRBJ1-5 and V is TRBV10-3, with TRBD1 as a possible D gene (5 bases). Trimming stripped 0 bases from V and 3 bases from J, with 12 bases between. The germline CDR1 and CDR2 sequences are ENHRY and SYGVKD. The CDR3 length is 16 residues.

This chain connects TRBV14 to TRBJ2-3; no clear D. The CDR3 loop spans 12 amino acids. V was shortened by 5 bases and J by 0 bases, with 3 bases between the two germline ends. The V gene's germline CDR1 is SGHDN and CDR2 FVKESK. In nucleotides, the CDR3 is TGTGCCAGCAGCTCTAGCACAGATACGCAGTATTTT. Translation: CASSSSTDTQYF.

The chain employs TRBV29-1 and TRBJ1-1; maybe TRBD1 (6 bases). In germline, CDR1 is SQVTM, CDR2 ANQGSEA. The CDR3 is 13 residues long. Trimming removed 7 bases at V and 4 bases at J, with 16 bases between. Here the CDR3 reads CSARRGSGTEAFF. CDR3 DNA sequence: TGCAGCGCTCGCAGGGGTAGCGGCACTGAAGCTTTCTTT. Full variable domain (remainder filled in from reference TRBV29-1 and TRBJ1-1): SAVISQKPSRDICQRGTSLTIQCQVDSQVTMMFWYRQQPGQSLTLIATANQGSEATYESGFVIDKFPISRPNLTFSTLTVSNMSPEDSSIYLCSARRGSGTEAFFGQGTRLTVV.